This T cell receptor beta chain was identified in a study of blood T cell repertoires in COVID-19 (dated by TCRdb to 2018 to 2020). Concerning the study at large: The collaborator samples originated in the United States, Italy and Spain and spanned the acute and convalescent phases of COVID-19. The prospective study material was composed of cDNA or gDNA derived from T cells, B-cell-depleted T cells, or PBMCs. Deeply sampled blood TCRbeta repertoires from subjects exposed to, actively infected with, or recovered from COVID-19 were included in the dataset. The repertoires were released in a freely available public database meant as a resource for research on the immune response to SARS-CoV-2. Samples were obtained from the ongoing ImmuneRACE study (first 160 participants) and from some 1,300 subjects provided by 6 global collaborators. Sample metadata almost always included a de-identified subject ID, COVID-19 status, age in years and sex. Where available, HLA class I and class II types were obtained from metadata supplied by the sample provider rather than from assay-based typing.

TCRbeta CDR3 regions were amplified from genomic DNA using the immunoSEQ Assay, a bias-controlled multiplex PCR. The authors' pipeline ran thus. The number of nucleated cells in each sample was estimated by amplification of reference gene primers within the assay. Sequence reads were collapsed and filtered to measure the absolute abundance of every unique TCRbeta CDR3 rearrangement. For each sample, productive Simpson clonality was calculated as the square root of Simpson's diversity index over productive rearrangements. TCRdb's version of the immuneACCESS table is confined to in-frame rearrangements and falls short of the full clone set. An unresolved V gene accounts for under half of the shortfall where checked; the remainder is of unknown origin. That table gives V, J and clone size, and the DNA gave D and trimming. Recorded for this sample are around 400,000 clones; around nine tenths of them occurred a single time. The top ten hold 1.4% of the sample.

The germline V end is reduced by 4 bases and the J end by 5 bases; junction bases left unmatched: 8. For CDR1 and CDR2, the germline V gene (reference sequence) lists MNHEY and SMNVEV. The CDR3 runs 17 residues from the cysteine to the phenylalanine. Only CDR3 DNA remains: 51 bases, in frame from the first base. In the prospective study, participants were roughly 18 to 95 years old, resided in about two dozen geographic areas of the United States, and were enrolled through a virtual design. In the prospective study, cohorts were assigned on the basis of participant-reported clinical history obtained from a screening survey and a study questionnaire. Exposed participants had been in contact, within 2 weeks of entering the study, with a person who had a PCR-confirmed or clinician-diagnosed case of COVID-19. Mobile phlebotomists in the prospective study collected whole blood, serum and a nasopharyngeal or oropharyngeal swab from every participant. Over an approximately 2-month period, participants in the prospective study had the option of providing additional blood draws and questionnaires. Blood samples from the prospective study were shipped frozen or at room temperature prior to DNA extraction.

On this clone: Its antigen is not yet known. No clone much larger than this one lies a single base away; base qualities are absent.

The paper as a whole reports these results and caveats: Clinical and demographic metadata were provided uncurated, with the amount varying by source and participant.

Sequenced sample: PBMCs or T cells enriched from blood (not recorded which). The sequence derives from a woman aged 18 to 35 who had been exposed to COVID-19. The V gene is TRBV27 and the J gene is TRBJ1-6, with TRBD1 identical over 10 junction bases. The sequenced DNA: TGTGCCAGCAGTTCGCCCGGGACAGGGGCCAATAATTCACCCCTCCACTTT. This codes for CASSSPGTGANNSPLHF.